Described below is a single T cell receptor (beta chain) sequence and its context. Only in-frame clones appear in the TCRdb table, and some are missing; sequencing was by immunoSEQ multiplex PCR. The table includes a few hundred thousand clones, roughly 91% detected once. The sample originates from a study of Ad26.COV2.S vaccination and SARS-CoV-2 variants. Study at large: Donor participated within the Ad26.COV2.S arm of the COV1001 trial. Ad26.COV2.S given intramuscularly, once or twice 56 days apart.

The CDR3 consists of 14 residues. V was pared by 2 bases and J by 7 bases, with 3 bases of the junction left unmatched. Germline-derived CDR1 and CDR2 are SGHRS and YFSETQ. The treatment denotes: roughly 20 received Ad26.COV2.S at low or high dose, single or two shots; a few received placebo; per-sample allocation not given. Sample collection was performed on day 63 after the first vaccine or placebo injection. The receptor was isolated from a person between 18 and 65 years old who received the Ad26.COV2.S COVID-19 vaccine or a placebo. V is TRBV5-1 and J is TRBJ2-2; 9 positions match TRBD1. The sample here was peripheral blood, taken in a trial of Ad26.COV2.S vaccine versus placebo. The chain's CDR3 is CASSLQGAVGELFF. The CDR3 DNA sequence: TGCGCCAGCAGCTTACAGGGGGCGGTCGGGGAGCTGTTTTTT.